These 5 T cell receptor beta chains share one sample of origin, sequenced in a study of shared clonotypes between healthy human individuals. The protocol was immunoSEQ multiplex PCR, while the TCRdb copy is restricted to in-frame clones and leaves out a portion. The sample shows more than 2 million clones, approximately 96% of them seen only once. Sample: naive CD4+ T cells sorted from blood. Sample subset: CD45RA+ positively selected. All receptors derive from a man aged 18 to 30 in good health.

CDR3 coding DNA: TGTGCCAGTAGTATTGGGGACAGGGGGCGAATCGCCGGAAACACCATATATTTT. It yields the protein CASSIGDRGRIAGNTIYF. V usage is TRBV19 and J usage is TRBJ1-3, with TRBD1 identical over 12 bases. This CDR3 is 18 amino acids long. The V gene end was trimmed by 3 bases and the J gene end by 4 bases; junction bases not matched to a gene: 10. Germline V gene sequence: CDR1 LNHDA, CDR2 SQIVND (reference sequence).

This chain's CDR3 is CASSSVIGEQFF. The CDR3 DNA reads as TGTGCCAGCAGCTCCGTTATAGGAGAGCAGTTCTTC. J is TRBJ2-1 and V is TRBV7-6; D is uncertain. This CDR3 is 12 amino acids long. In germline, CDR1 is SGHVS, CDR2 FNYEAQ. Trimming left V 4 bases short and J 10 bases short, with 11 bases between.

The gene calls are TRBV2 and TRBJ2-4, with 8 bases lining up with TRBD1. J was trimmed by 5 bases and V by 3 bases; bases with no gene match: 0. The CDR3 extends over 13 amino acids. The germline V gene encodes CDR1 SNHLY and CDR2 FYNNEI. CDR3 sequence (DNA): TGTGCCAGCAGTGAGGGACAGGAAAACATTCAGTACTTC. This encodes CASSEGQENIQYF.

V is TRBV27 and J is TRBJ2-7; 9 nucleotides line up with TRBD1. This CDR3 has 15 amino acids. Germline values: CDR1 MNHEY, CDR2 SMNVEV (reference sequence). The trim removed 0 bases at V and 6 bases at J, leaving 6 bases unmatched. The CDR3 protein is CASSLSGTGFREQYF. The CDR3 nucleotides read TGTGCCAGCAGTTTATCGGGGACAGGGTTCCGCGAGCAGTACTTC.

J is TRBJ2-7 and V is TRBV7-9; TRBD2 agrees at 8 bases. Germline CDR1 and CDR2: SEHNR and FQNEAQ (reference sequence). Trimming took 7 bases from V and 6 from J; bases not matched to a gene: 14. The CDR3 loop spans 15 amino acids. The CDR3 bases are TGTGCCAGCACCCCTCTGACGACTAGCGCGTCCGAGCAGTACTTC. This gives the protein CASTPLTTSASEQYF. Supplemented by reference TRBV7-9 and TRBJ2-7, the full variable domain reads DTGVSQNPRHKITKRGQNVTFRCDPISEHNRLYWYRQTLGQGPEFLTYFQNEAQLEKSRLLSDRFSAERPKGSFSTLEIQRTEQGDSAMYLCASTPLTTSASEQYFGPGTRLTVT.